Given below is one T cell receptor (beta chain) in context. Germline V lookup: CDR1 SGHVS, CDR2 FNYEAQ. The CDR3 has 16 amino acids. The V end was cut by 3 bases, the J end by 7 bases, with 16 bases between. This record belongs to a study of blood T cell repertoires in COVID-19. Overall study context: Donors in the United States, Italy and Spain gave samples during acute or convalescent COVID-19. In each case, the material was cDNA or gDNA derived from T cells, B-cell-depleted T cells, or PBMCs.

Per the original data handling: The authors estimated nucleated cell counts from reference gene primer amplification. The repertoire was sequenced with immunoSEQ multiplex PCR; TCRdb's copy has only in-frame clones and lacks some. D and trimming come from the DNA, and the V and J calls and clone size come from that table. The repertoire holds tens of thousands of clones, with 85% to 90% as singletons. The receptor's source is a man in his sixties with acute or convalescent COVID-19. The specimen sequenced was peripheral blood. The chain employs TRBV7-6 and TRBJ1-6; TRBD1 is a possible D gene (6 bases). CDR3 loop: CASSLSPDRRNSPLHF. The DNA of the CDR3 is TGTGCCAGCAGCTTGTCCCCCGACAGGCGGAATTCACCCCTCCACTTT.